These T cell receptor beta chains were read from a single sample in a study of cytomegalovirus exposure and HLA in healthy donors. Clones were read by immunoSEQ multiplex PCR, and TCRdb kept only the in-frame ones, dropping some. This table holds about 170,000 clones, over 75% found once. The sample taken for sequencing was PBMCs. These TCRs come from a woman aged 50 to 60 in good health and CMV-seropositive. Both conserved end residues are part of each CDR3. The D gene is left open where the match is weak. Clone size is given for some rows only: seen once, a few or many times, or a class if the clone is expanded.

clone_size	v_call	d_call	j_call	cdr3_nt	cdr3_aa
-	TRBV6-1	-	TRBJ1-1	TGTGCCAGCAGCCCACTCAGGGAGGGGGAAGCTTTCTTT	CASSPLREGEAFF
-	TRBV9	TRBD2	TRBJ2-3	TGTGCCAGCGGTGGTGGGGCTAGCGGTACAGATACGCAGTATTTT	CASGGGASGTDTQYF
-	TRBV7-8	TRBD1	TRBJ2-1	TGTGCCAGCAGCTGGGACAGGGGTCAGTTCTTC	CASSWDRGQFF
-	TRBV29-1	-	TRBJ1-1	TGCAGCTCTAGAGGTAGGGGGGGAGCTTTCTTT	CSSRGRGGAFF
-	TRBV15	TRBD1	TRBJ1-6	TGTGCCACCAGCAGAGAACGGGGACAGGGGTCTTCACCCCTCCACTTT	CATSRERGQGSSPLHF
few	TRBV6-5	-	TRBJ1-5	TGTGCCAGCAGTTACTCGAACAGGGCCGGTCAGCCCCAGCATTTT	CASSYSNRAGQPQHF
few	TRBV10-2	-	TRBJ1-2	TGCGCCAGCAGTGAATCCCGGGGAGGGAACTATGGCTACACCTTC	CASSESRGGNYGYTF
-	TRBV19	-	TRBJ2-1	TGTGCCAGTAGTCCGCTGGACAGCCTCAATGAGCAGTTCTTC	CASSPLDSLNEQFF
many	TRBV2	-	TRBJ2-7	TGTGCCAGCAGTGAATCAGTGGGGAGCTACGAGCAGTACTTC	CASSESVGSYEQYF
-	TRBV7-3	-	TRBJ2-3	TGTGCCAGCAGCTCAATAGTGGGCGCAGATACGCAGTATTTT	CASSSIVGADTQYF
-	TRBV25-1	-	TRBJ2-7	TGTGCCAGCAGTGAGTTCCAGGGCCCCTCCTACGAGCAGTACTTC	CASSEFQGPSYEQYF
once	TRBV10-3	TRBD1	TRBJ1-2	TGTGCCATCTACGAGGCAGGGGGCATGAGTAGCTATGGCTACACCTTC	CAIYEAGGMSSYGYTF
-	TRBV21-1	-	TRBJ1-1	TGTGCCAGCAGCGTACGTTACAGGGTCTCCACTGAAGCTTTCTTT	CASSVRYRVSTEAFF
-	TRBV5-6	-	TRBJ2-7	TGTGCCAGCAGCCAGCTAAGGAGCTCCTACGAGCAGTACTTC	CASSQLRSSYEQYF
-	TRBV5-6	-	TRBJ1-2	TGTGCCAGCAGCTTGGTCAAGGACAGAGGTGGCTACACCTTC	CASSLVKDRGGYTF
-	TRBV27	-	TRBJ1-1	TGTGCCAGCAGTCCGGGCGGGCCGATCTCTGAAGCTTTCTTT	CASSPGGPISEAFF
-	TRBV28	TRBD1	TRBJ2-7	TGTGCCAGCAGTTTACGAGGGGGCCACCACGAGCAGTACTTC	CASSLRGGHHEQYF
-	TRBV6-5	TRBD1	TRBJ1-6	TGTGCCAGCAGAACAGGGGTAAATAATTCACCCCTCCACTTT	CASRTGVNNSPLHF
-	TRBV7-9	TRBD1	TRBJ1-1	TGTGCCAGCAGCTTGGGACAGGGGAGGGACACTGAAGCTTTCTTT	CASSLGQGRDTEAFF
once	TRBV30	TRBD1	TRBJ2-5	TGTGCCTGGAGTGTGCGGACAGGGTTAGGAGAGACCCAGTACTTC	CAWSVRTGLGETQYF
-	TRBV21-1	-	TRBJ1-5	TGTGCCAGCAGCAAAGTCCCGTATCAGCCCCAGCATTTT	CASSKVPYQPQHF
-	TRBV5-8	TRBD2	TRBJ2-5	TGTGCCAGCAGCCAGGTAGCGGGGGGAAATTCGGAGACCCAGTACTTC	CASSQVAGGNSETQYF